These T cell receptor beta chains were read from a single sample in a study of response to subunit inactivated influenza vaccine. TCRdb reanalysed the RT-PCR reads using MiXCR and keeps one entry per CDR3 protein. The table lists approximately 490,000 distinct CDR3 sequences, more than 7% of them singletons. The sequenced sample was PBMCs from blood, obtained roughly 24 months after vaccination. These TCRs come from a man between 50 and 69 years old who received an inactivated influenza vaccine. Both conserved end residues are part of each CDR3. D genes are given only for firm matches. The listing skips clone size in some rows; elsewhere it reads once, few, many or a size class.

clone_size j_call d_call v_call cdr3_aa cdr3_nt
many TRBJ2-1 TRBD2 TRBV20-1 CSASGGTSINEQFF TGCAGTGCTAGCGGGGGGACTAGCATAAATGAGCAGTTCTTC
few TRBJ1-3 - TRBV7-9 CASSPPQVIGLSGNTIYF TGTGCCAGCAGCCCGCCCCAAGTGATCGGTCTCTCTGGAAACACCATATATTTT
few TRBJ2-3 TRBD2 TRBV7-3 CASSLGLANTDTQYF TGTGCCAGCAGCCTGGGACTAGCGAACACAGATACGCAGTATTTT
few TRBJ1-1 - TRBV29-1 CSVEPGAEAFF TGCAGCGTGGAGCCCGGGGCCGAAGCTTTCTTT
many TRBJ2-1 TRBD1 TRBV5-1 CASSFGQAIYNEQFF TGCGCCAGCAGCTTTGGACAGGCGATTTACAATGAGCAGTTCTTC
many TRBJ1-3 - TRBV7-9 CASSFDPNTIYF TGTGCCAGCAGCTTTGACCCAAACACCATATATTTT
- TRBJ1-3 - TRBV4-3 CASSRDPGNTIYF TGCGCCAGCAGCCGCGACCCTGGAAACACCATATATTTT
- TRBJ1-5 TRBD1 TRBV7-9 CASARGLSNQPQHF TGTGCCAGCGCAAGGGGGCTTAGCAATCAGCCCCAGCATTTT
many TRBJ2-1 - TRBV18 CASSPPSSAAEQFF TGTGCCAGCTCACCACCCAGTTCCGCAGCTGAGCAGTTCTTC
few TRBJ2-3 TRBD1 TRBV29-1 CSVSILLGTASDTQYF TGCAGCGTCTCGATTCTATTAGGGACAGCCTCAGATACGCAGTATTTT
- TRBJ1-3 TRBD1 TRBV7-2 CASSHAQGAGNTIYF TGTGCCAGCAGCCACGCACAGGGGGCTGGAAACACCATATATTTT
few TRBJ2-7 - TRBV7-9 CASSWEGTSYEQYF TGTGCCAGCAGCTGGGAAGGGACTTCCTACGAGCAGTACTTC
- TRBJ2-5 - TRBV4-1 CASSHRLGGGRETQYF TGCGCCAGCAGCCACCGACTAGGGGGAGGTCGAGAGACCCAGTACTTC
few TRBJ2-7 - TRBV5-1 CASSLVSGDTYEQYF TGCGCCAGCAGCTTGGTCTCTGGGGACACTTACGAGCAGTACTTC
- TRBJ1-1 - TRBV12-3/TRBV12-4 CASLKGYTEAFF TGTGCCAGCTTGAAGGGGTACACTGAAGCTTTCTTT
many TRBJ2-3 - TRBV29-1 CSATPAGTDTQYF TGCAGCGCGACACCCGCGGGCACAGATACGCAGTATTTT
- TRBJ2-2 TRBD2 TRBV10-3 CDISRTGTRQSGELFF TGTGACATCAGTCGGACCGGGACTAGGCAGTCCGGGGAGCTGTTTTTT
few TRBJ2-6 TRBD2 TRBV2 CASISTVLAGEPSSGANVLTF TGTGCCAGCATTTCCACAGTCCTAGCGGGAGAACCTTCCTCTGGGGCCAACGTCCTGACTTTC
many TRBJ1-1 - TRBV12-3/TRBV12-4 CASSFVGNTEAFF TGTGCCAGCAGTTTTGTTGGGAACACTGAAGCTTTCTTT
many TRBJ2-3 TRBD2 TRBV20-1 CSASKLAGGRDTQYF TGCAGTGCTAGTAAACTAGCGGGGGGGCGGGATACGCAGTATTTT
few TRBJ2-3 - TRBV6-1 CASSGGGSLKHSSTDTQYF TGTGCCAGCAGTGGGGGGGGCAGCCTAAAACACTCTAGCACAGATACGCAGTATTTT
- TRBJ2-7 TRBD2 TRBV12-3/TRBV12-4 CASSFGRSDYEQYF TGTGCCAGCAGTTTCGGGAGGAGCGACTACGAGCAGTACTTC
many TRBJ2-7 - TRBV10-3 CAISGQGNYEQYF TGTGCCATCAGTGGCCAGGGGAACTACGAGCAGTACTTC
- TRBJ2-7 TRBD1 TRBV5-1 CASSSGQGRAFYEQYF TGCGCCAGCAGCTCGGGACAGGGGAGGGCCTTCTACGAGCAGTACTTC
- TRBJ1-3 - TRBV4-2 CASSQGASSGNTIYF TGTGCCAGCAGCCAAGGGGCGAGCTCTGGAAACACCATATATTTT
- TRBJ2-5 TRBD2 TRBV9 CASSVNSGGALETQYF TGTGCCAGCAGCGTAAATAGCGGGGGGGCTTTAGAGACCCAGTACTTC
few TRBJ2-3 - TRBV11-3 CASSLGHREGDTQYF TGTGCCAGCAGCTTGGGCCACAGGGAGGGAGATACGCAGTATTTT
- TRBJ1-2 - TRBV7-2 CASSSASPYGYTF TGTGCCAGCAGCTCCGCGTCTCCCTATGGCTACACCTTC
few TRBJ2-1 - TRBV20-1 CSARDTGTSSNEQFF TGCAGTGCTCGGGACACCGGGACTTCTTCCAATGAGCAGTTCTTC
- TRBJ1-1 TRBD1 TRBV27 CASKPQGADTEAFF TGTGCCAGCAAGCCCCAGGGGGCTGACACTGAAGCTTTCTTT
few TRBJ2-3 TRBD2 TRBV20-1 CSAPWGGSGTDTQYF TGCAGTGCTCCCTGGGGGGGGTCGGGTACAGATACGCAGTATTTT
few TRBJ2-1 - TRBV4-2 CASSQDLVPYNEQFF TGTGCCAGCAGCCAAGATCTTGTCCCCTACAATGAGCAGTTCTTC
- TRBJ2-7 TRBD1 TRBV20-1 CSARDRWDRPPYEQYF TGCAGTGCTAGAGATCGATGGGACAGGCCACCCTACGAGCAGTACTTC
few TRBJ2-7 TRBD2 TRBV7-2 CASSGLAGGDYEQYF TGTGCCAGCAGCGGACTAGCGGGAGGGGACTACGAGCAGTACTTC
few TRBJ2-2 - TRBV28 CASRWGGAGELFF TGTGCCAGCCGGTGGGGGGGCGCCGGGGAGCTGTTTTTT
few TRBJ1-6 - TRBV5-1 CASSLEAINSPLHF TGCGCCAGCAGCTTGGAGGCAATCAATTCACCCCTCCACTTT
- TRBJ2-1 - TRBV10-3 CAISEVTVTYNEQFF TGTGCCATCAGTGAAGTAACAGTCACCTACAATGAGCAGTTCTTC
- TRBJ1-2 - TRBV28 CASSLLAPSPRGSYRTF TGTGCCAGCAGTTTATTGGCCCCTAGCCCTCGTGGGTCATACCGCACCTTC
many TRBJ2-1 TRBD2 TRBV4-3 CASSQDRGSSYNEQFF TGCGCCAGCAGCCAAGATCGCGGGAGTTCCTACAATGAGCAGTTCTTC
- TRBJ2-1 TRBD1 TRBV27 CASSRTGIYNEQFF TGTGCCAGCAGTCGGACAGGGATCTACAATGAGCAGTTCTTC
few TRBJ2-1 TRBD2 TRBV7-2 CASSRTSGSDEQFF TGTGCCAGCAGCCGGACTAGCGGGAGCGATGAGCAGTTCTTC
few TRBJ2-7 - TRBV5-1 CASSSSGFEQYF TGCGCCAGCAGCTCATCAGGGTTCGAGCAGTACTTC
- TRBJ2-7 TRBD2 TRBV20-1 CSVRLADSSYEQYF TGCAGTGTACGACTAGCGGATAGCTCCTACGAGCAGTACTTC
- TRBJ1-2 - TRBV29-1 CSVGLNRNGYTF TGCAGCGTTGGCCTTAACAGGAACGGCTACACCTTC
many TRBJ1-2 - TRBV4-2 CASSQVFRDGHGYTF TGTGCCAGCAGCCAAGTGTTTAGGGACGGGCATGGCTACACCTTC
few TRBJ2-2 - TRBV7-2 CASSLGPWVANTGELFF TGTGCCAGCAGCTTAGGGCCCTGGGTAGCGAACACCGGGGAGCTGTTTTTT
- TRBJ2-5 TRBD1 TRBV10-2 CASSVAGGETQYF TGCGCCAGCAGTGTCGCAGGGGGCGAGACCCAGTACTTC
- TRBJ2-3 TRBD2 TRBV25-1 CASSRPSGGSDTQYF TGTGCCAGCAGCCGCCCCAGCGGGGGTTCAGATACGCAGTATTTT
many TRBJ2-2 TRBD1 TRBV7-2 CASSSQGASTGELFF TGTGCCAGCAGCTCCCAGGGGGCTAGCACCGGGGAGCTGTTTTTT
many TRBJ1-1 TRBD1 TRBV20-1 CSATQGANTEAFF TGCAGTGCTACACAGGGGGCTAACACTGAAGCTTTCTTT
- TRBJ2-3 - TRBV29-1 CSVVGGAEDTQYF TGCAGCGTTGTAGGGGGGGCGGAGGATACGCAGTATTTT
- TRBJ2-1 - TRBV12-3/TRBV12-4 CASSLMGDYNEQFF TGTGCCAGCAGCCTCATGGGGGATTACAATGAGCAGTTCTTC
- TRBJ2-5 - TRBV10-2 CASSEGVETQYF TGCGCCAGCAGTGAGGGGGTAGAGACCCAGTACTTC